These 26 T cell receptor beta chains share one sample of origin, sequenced in a study of cytomegalovirus exposure and HLA in healthy donors. Primers: 60 Vbeta forward and 13 Jbeta reverse. Libraries were prepared by immunoSEQ multiplex PCR; TCRdb keeps only in-frame clonotypes and omits some of them. This sample has some 130,000 clones, with more than 80% found just once. Sequencing was performed on PBMCs. The receptors were gathered from a young woman in good health and CMV-seropositive.

The CDR3: CASSLVAGLGETQYF. The CDR3 bases are TGCGCCAGCAGCTTGGTAGCGGGGCTGGGGGAGACCCAGTACTTC. V is TRBV5-1 and J is TRBJ2-5, with 8 positions matching TRBD2. Looked up from germline, CDR1 is SGHRS and CDR2 is YFSETQ. V lost 0 bases, J lost 5 bases, and 6 bases stayed unmatched. The CDR3 contains 15 residues.

The chain combines TRBV30 with TRBJ2-3, with D maybe TRBD2 (6 bases). The CDR3 totals 15 residues. V shed 1 base and J shed 2 bases, with 13 bases lying between them. Germline-derived CDR1 and CDR2 are GTSNPN and SVGIG (reference sequence). This chain's CDR3 is CAWSDGAGSTDTQYF. CDR3 nucleotides: TGTGCCTGGAGTGACGGAGCGGGTTCCACAGATACGCAGTATTTT. The full variable domain, with the rest looked up from reference TRBV30 and TRBJ2-3, is SQTIHQWPATLVQPVGSPLSLECTVEGTSNPNLYWYRQAAGRGLQLLFYSVGIGQISSEVPQNLSASRPQDRQFILSSKKLLLSDSGFYLCAWSDGAGSTDTQYFGPGTRLTVL.

The chain recombines TRBV30 with TRBJ2-7; 7 nucleotides align to TRBD1. The CDR3 covers 12 residues. J was trimmed by 2 bases and V by 2 bases; bases with no gene match: 0. From germline, CDR1 is GTSNPN and CDR2 SVGIG (reference sequence). The CDR3 loop is CAWSQGAYEQYF. The CDR3 DNA follows: TGTGCCTGGAGTCAGGGGGCCTACGAGCAGTACTTC.

The chain has TRBV5-1 and TRBJ2-5, with D possibly being TRBD1 (5 bases). V lost 3 bases and J 8 bases, leaving 23 bases between the germline ends. This CDR3 region has 16 residues. Germline-derived CDR1 and CDR2 are SGHRS and YFSETQ. CDR3 sequence reads: CASSSTPRQPQKTQYF. CDR3 in DNA: TGCGCCAGCAGCTCGACTCCTCGACAGCCCCAAAAAACCCAGTACTTC.

The rearrangement uses TRBV11-2 and TRBJ2-5; possible D gene TRBD1, 6 bases. The J call may be incorrect, as the DNA end agrees better with TRBJ2-7. Germline V gene lookup returns CDR1 SGHAT and CDR2 FQNNGV. CDR3 length equals 13 residues. The CDR3 DNA is TGTGCCAGCAGTTCCTACACAGGGCCCGAGCAGTACTTC. As protein: CASSSYTGPEQYF.

The J gene is TRBJ2-2, the V gene TRBV2, with TRBD1 as a possible D gene (5 bases). This CDR3 has 13 residues. V lost 2 bases and J 6 bases, leaving 7 bases between the germline ends. Germline CDR1 is SNHLY and CDR2 is FYNNEI. CDR3 loop: CASSEIRAGELFF. CDR3 DNA sequence: TGTGCCAGCAGTGAAATCAGGGCCGGGGAGCTGTTTTTT.

This clone has a single count. This rearrangement joins TRBV5-1 to TRBJ2-5; the D is unclear. From germline, CDR1 is SGHRS and CDR2 YFSETQ. V was trimmed by 6 bases and J by 2 bases, leaving 14 bases between them. The CDR3 has 14 amino acids. The CDR3 DNA reads as TGCGCCAGCACTTCGACTCCTCAACAAGAGACCCAGTACTTC. It specifies CASTSTPQQETQYF. Complete variable domain (other parts from reference TRBV5-1 and TRBJ2-5): KAGVTQTPRYLIKTRGQQVTLSCSPISGHRSVSWYQQTPGQGLQFLFEYFSETQRNKGNFPGRFSGRQFSNSRSEMNVSTLELGDSALYLCASTSTPQQETQYFGPGTRLLVL.

The chain is built from TRBV28 and TRBJ2-7; 8 nucleotides line up with TRBD2. This CDR3 comprises 16 residues. Germline V gives CDR1 MDHEN, CDR2 SYDVKM. The trim removed 6 bases at V and 3 bases at J, leaving 13 bases unmatched. In nucleotides, the CDR3 is TGTGCCAGCAGCCCCCCGGGAGGGGACTGGGTCTACGAGCAGTACTTC. Protein: CASSPPGGDWVYEQYF.

This clone was seen just once. V is TRBV30 and J is TRBJ1-2; D is perhaps TRBD1 (6 bases). There are 13 residues in the CDR3. Trimming shortened V by 6 bases and J by 8 bases, and 19 bases separated the two germline ends. The germline gives CDR1 GTSNPN, CDR2 SVGIG (reference sequence). In nucleotides, the CDR3 is TGTGCCTGTACCGGACAGCTAGTGCAAGGCTACACCTTC. The encoded protein is CACTGQLVQGYTF.

V usage is TRBV6-5 and J usage is TRBJ1-2; maybe TRBD1 (5 bases). The CDR3 runs to 14 residues. CDR1 and CDR2 (germline): MNHEY, SVGAGI. Trimming shortened V by 4 bases and J by 7 bases, and 16 bases separated the two germline ends. The CDR3 DNA reads as TGTGCCAGCAGTTCCCCAGGAGGGGCGTGTGGCTACACCTTC. Amino acid sequence: CASSSPGGACGYTF.

This chain links TRBV27 with TRBJ1-4; TRBD1 matches at 9 bases. J was trimmed by 7 bases and V by 5 bases; bases with no gene match: 5. This CDR3 contains 14 residues. Germline V gives CDR1 MNHEY, CDR2 SMNVEV (reference sequence). In DNA form, the CDR3 reads TGTGCCAGCAGTGACAGGGGGTTGGGTGAAAAACTGTTTTTT. Encoded protein: CASSDRGLGEKLFF.

The chain combines TRBV27 with TRBJ1-2; 7 bases are shared with TRBD1. The germline gives CDR1 MNHEY, CDR2 SMNVEV (reference sequence). Trimming at V came to 10 bases and at J to 7 bases, leaving 12 bases not matched to a gene. The CDR3 has 13 residues. The CDR3 DNA follows: TGTGCCACCTCCCCGGGACAGTTGGCTGGCTACACCTTC. Translating it yields CATSPGQLAGYTF.

This sequence joins TRBV19 and TRBJ2-1, with D possibly TRBD1 on 5 matching bases. The CDR3 is 15 amino acids. The V gene's germline CDR1 is LNHDA and CDR2 SQIVND (reference sequence). The V and J ends lost 3 bases and 4 bases respectively, with 13 bases between them. The CDR3 loop is CASSIWQGEYNEQFF. CDR3 coding DNA: TGTGCCAGTAGTATTTGGCAGGGCGAGTACAATGAGCAGTTCTTC.

V usage is TRBV18 and J usage is TRBJ1-4; D unresolved. The CDR3 has 15 amino acids. Germline loops: CDR1 KGHSH, CDR2 LQKENI. V was shortened by 6 bases and J by 8 bases, with 19 bases between the two germline ends. CDR3 DNA sequence: TGTGCCAGCTCTCCTATAAACGCGGAGCGCGAAAAACTGTTTTTT. It codes for CASSPINAEREKLFF.

The rearrangement joins TRBV28 to TRBJ2-5, with D unclear. The CDR3 consists of 12 residues. Trimming took 5 bases from V and 2 from J, leaving 6 bases between them. Germline assignment: CDR1 MDHEN and CDR2 SYDVKM. The CDR3 DNA sequence: TGTGCCAGCAGTGCGTATCAAGAGACCCAGTACTTC. Amino acids: CASSAYQETQYF.

The J gene is TRBJ2-3, the V gene TRBV28; D perhaps matches TRBD1 (7 bases). The germline CDR1 and CDR2 sequences are MDHEN and SYDVKM. Trimming took 5 bases from V and 2 from J, leaving 17 bases between them. The CDR3 is 16 residues long. CDR3 in amino acids: CASSTYRGGDTDTQYF. The CDR3 DNA follows: TGTGCCAGCAGTACCTACAGGGGCGGGGACACAGATACGCAGTATTTT. Filled out from reference TRBV28 and TRBJ2-3, the complete variable domain reads DVKVTQSSRYLVKRTGEKVFLECVQDMDHENMFWYRQDPGLGLRLIYFSYDVKMKEKGDIPEGYSVSREKKERFSLILESASTNQTSMYLCASSTYRGGDTDTQYFGPGTRLTVL.

The genes are TRBV2 and TRBJ2-1; 12 bases are shared with TRBD1. The V and J ends lost 2 bases and 14 bases, in that order; junction bases with no gene match: 10. The germline V gene has CDR1 SNHLY and CDR2 FYNNEI. The CDR3 extends over 15 amino acids. In DNA, the CDR3 is TGTGCCAGCAGTGAATGGGGGACAGGGGGCGCACAGGAGTTCTTC. The encoded protein is CASSEWGTGGAQEFF.

The V gene is TRBV10-3, the J gene TRBJ2-1, with 7 bases matching TRBD1. The germline CDR1 and CDR2 sequences are ENHRY and SYGVKD. This CDR3 has 14 residues. The V segment lost 5 bases and the J segment 0 bases; nucleotides outside the gene matches: 1. The CDR3: CAISRDSSYNEQFF. As DNA, the CDR3 is TGTGCCATCAGTCGGGACAGCTCCTACAATGAGCAGTTCTTC.

The rearrangement joins TRBV10-1 to TRBJ1-2, with D unresolved. Per germline, CDR1 WNHNN and CDR2 SYGVQD (reference sequence). This CDR3 region has 16 residues. The germline V and J ends were trimmed by 4 bases and 4 bases, with 19 bases remaining between them. The CDR3 coding sequence is TGCGCCAGCAGTGGTTTGGGAGACAACCTACCCTATGGCTACACCTTC. Translated, it gives CASSGLGDNLPYGYTF.

The chain employs TRBV6-5 and TRBJ1-2, with D possibly matching TRBD1 (6 bases). The CDR3 length is 14 residues. CDR1 and CDR2 from the germline V gene are MNHEY and SVGAGI. The ends were cut back, 6 bases at V and 4 bases at J, with 15 bases in the middle. CDR3 residues: CASSHRLRGYGYTF. The CDR3, as DNA: TGTGCCAGCAGCCATCGCCTCAGGGGCTATGGCTACACCTTC.

Comment on this clone: The sample holds other DNA sequences that translate to the same CDR3. The chain employs TRBV5-4 and TRBJ1-2; D is ambiguous. Deletions cut 0 bases from V and 5 bases from J, with 5 bases between. CDR3 length: 12 residues. Germline assignment: CDR1 SGHNT and CDR2 YYREEE (reference sequence). CDR3 bases: TGTGCCAGCAGCTTGGCCGGTTATGGCTACACCTTC. This encodes CASSLAGYGYTF. Full variable domain (rest looked up from reference TRBV5-4 and TRBJ1-2): ETGVTQSPTHLIKTRGQQVTLRCSSQSGHNTVSWYQQALGQGPQFIFQYYREEENGRGNFPPRFSGLQFPNYSSELNVNALELDDSALYLCASSLAGYGYTFGSGTRLTVV.

The chain combines TRBV21-1 with TRBJ1-1; the table gives TRBD1 as D, unverified against the DNA. TRBV21-1 is shown as a pseudogene. This CDR3 has 16 amino acids. CDR3 coding DNA: TGTGCCAGCAGCAAAGACGTGACAGGGAGGAACACTGAAGCTTTCTTT. As protein: CASSKDVTGRNTEAFF.

This clone was picked up a small number of times. CDR3 protein: CATGQALSYEQYF. DNA for the CDR3: TGTGCCACGGGACAGGCCCTCTCCTACGAGCAGTACTTC. The genes are TRBV19 and TRBJ2-7; TRBD1 agrees at 8 bases. The trim removed 10 bases at V and 0 bases at J, leaving 5 bases unmatched. This CDR3 is built from 13 residues. Germline CDR1 reads LNHDA; CDR2 reads SQIVND (reference sequence).

The chain uses TRBV29-1 and TRBJ2-2, with TRBD1 as a possible D gene (5 bases). This CDR3 contains 14 residues. V dropped 4 bases and J dropped 7 bases, with 16 bases sitting between them. Germline V gives CDR1 SQVTM, CDR2 ANQGSEA. CDR3 DNA sequence: TGCAGCGTTGGTCAGGGCACCTCGGGCGGGGAGCTGTTTTTT. It encodes CSVGQGTSGGELFF.

This chain connects TRBV7-9 to TRBJ2-1; TRBD2 matches at 11 bases. This CDR3 has 17 amino acids. CDR1 is SEHNR and CDR2 is FQNEAQ in the germline V gene (reference sequence). The trim removed 3 bases at V and 7 bases at J, leaving 11 bases unmatched. CDR3 in DNA: TGTGCCAGCAGCTTGGGGCCACTAGCGGGGGAAGGGAATGAGCAGTTCTTC. It is translated as CASSLGPLAGEGNEQFF.

The CDR3 reads CAWQGTSGRAGSYQETQYF. CDR3 coding DNA: TGTGCCTGGCAAGGAACAAGCGGGAGGGCCGGCTCTTACCAAGAGACCCAGTACTTC. The gene calls are TRBV30 and TRBJ2-5, with 10 bases that match TRBD2. Germline V gives CDR1 GTSNPN, CDR2 SVGIG (reference sequence). The CDR3 consists of 19 residues. The V gene end was trimmed by 5 bases and the J gene end by 0 bases; junction bases not matched to a gene: 18.